These T cell receptor beta chains were read from a single sample in a study of blood T cell repertoires in COVID-19. Method: immunoSEQ multiplex PCR; TCRdb's copy keeps in-frame clones and lacks some. The sample includes hundreds of thousands of clones, 88% of them seen just once. The specimen was peripheral blood. Receptors were obtained from a woman in her seventies with COVID-19, enrolled during active disease. The CDR3 runs from the conserved cysteine through the conserved F or W. The D gene is left open where the match is weak. Size is stated for part of the rows, as once, few or many counts, or as a class when the clone is expanded.

d_call j_call v_call clone_size cdr3_aa cdr3_nt
. TRBJ1-3 TRBV19 . CASSIEWAIGGNTIYF TGTGCCAGTAGTATTGAGTGGGCGATCGGAGGAAACACCATATATTTT
. TRBJ2-3 TRBV2 once CASSEQGGADTQYF TGTGCCAGCAGTGAACAGGGGGGAGCGGATACGCAGTATTTT
TRBD2 TRBJ2-3 TRBV28 once CASSLRGGLTDTQYF TGTGCCAGCAGTTTGCGGGGGGGCCTGACAGATACGCAGTATTTT
. TRBJ1-5 TRBV4-1 . CASSQGSRTSVNQPQHF TGCGCCAGCAGCCAAGGTTCAAGGACATCCGTCAATCAGCCCCAGCATTTT
. TRBJ1-1 TRBV5-6 . CASSSGKATEAFF TGTGCCAGCAGCTCAGGGAAAGCTACTGAAGCTTTCTTT
. TRBJ1-2 TRBV21-1 . CASSKEGLPRLGYTF TGTGCCAGCAGCAAAGAGGGACTCCCCCGGCTTGGCTACACCTTC
. TRBJ2-7 TRBV19 . CASSTDTISYEQYF TGTGCCAGTAGTACGGACACTATATCCTACGAGCAGTACTTC
. TRBJ1-6 TRBV7-8 . CASNQPPGGHNSPLHF TGTGCCAGCAATCAACCACCGGGGGGGCACAATTCACCCCTCCACTTT
. TRBJ1-3 TRBV5-1 . CASSLGTGTGNTIYF TGCGCCAGCAGCCTAGGAACAGGGACGGGAAACACCATATATTTT
. TRBJ1-2 TRBV3-1/TRBV3-2 many CASSSLRGSYGYTF TGTGCCAGCAGTTCCTTACGGGGGAGCTATGGCTACACCTTC
TRBD1 TRBJ1-1 TRBV28 . CASSSRQGPEAFF TGTGCCAGCAGTTCCCGACAGGGGCCTGAAGCTTTCTTT
. TRBJ1-2 TRBV27 . CASSPLTVISNYGYTF TGTGCCAGCAGTCCCCTGACAGTTATCTCTAACTATGGCTACACCTTC
. TRBJ1-6 TRBV10-3 . CAISGAGNNSPLHF TGTGCCATCAGTGGGGCAGGGAATAATTCACCCCTCCACTTT
. TRBJ1-1 TRBV30 once CAWRTGLNTEAFF TGTGCCTGGAGAACAGGGTTGAACACTGAAGCTTTCTTT
TRBD1 TRBJ2-2 TRBV9 . CASSVRDRNTGELFF TGTGCCAGCAGCGTCCGGGACAGAAACACCGGGGAGCTGTTTTTT
TRBD2 TRBJ2-1 TRBV10-1 . CASSEGLAGGLHNEQFF TGCGCCAGCAGTGAGGGACTAGCGGGGGGGCTACACAATGAGCAGTTCTTC
. TRBJ1-5 TRBV6-5 . CASALAVNSNQPQHF TGTGCCAGCGCCTTGGCGGTAAATAGCAATCAGCCCCAGCATTTT
. TRBJ1-2 TRBV11-2 . CASSLDASYGYTF TGTGCCAGCAGCTTAGATGCCAGCTATGGCTACACCTTC
. TRBJ1-4 TRBV9 . CASSSGIREGTNEKLFF TGTGCCAGCAGCTCAGGTATCAGGGAAGGGACTAATGAAAAACTGTTTTTT
. TRBJ1-5 TRBV28 . CASSYPLLGQDDQPQHF TGTGCCAGCAGTTACCCACTACTGGGACAAGACGATCAGCCCCAGCATTTT
. TRBJ1-5 TRBV4-3 . CASSQDNTGTVQPQHF TGCGCCAGCAGCCAAGATAATACAGGGACGGTTCAGCCCCAGCATTTT
. TRBJ2-1 TRBV3-1/TRBV3-2 . CASSQVTTRNEQFF TGTGCCAGCAGCCAAGTTACGACTAGGAATGAGCAGTTCTTC
TRBD2 TRBJ2-7 TRBV30 . CAWSKAGGPKSEQYF TGTGCCTGGAGTAAGGCGGGGGGCCCCAAGAGCGAGCAGTACTTC
TRBD1 TRBJ2-7 TRBV6-5 . CASSTDRGDEQYF TGTGCCAGCAGTACCGACAGGGGTGACGAGCAGTACTTC
. TRBJ1-3 TRBV9 once CASSVGGLGNTIYF TGTGCCAGCAGCGTAGGGGGCTTGGGAAACACCATATATTTT
TRBD2 TRBJ2-1 TRBV9 once CASSGAGVSYNEQFF TGTGCCAGCAGCGGGGCGGGGGTATCCTACAATGAGCAGTTCTTC
. TRBJ1-6 TRBV7-8 . CASSVTQGNNSPLHF TGTGCCAGCAGCGTAACACAGGGTAACAATTCACCCCTCCACTTT